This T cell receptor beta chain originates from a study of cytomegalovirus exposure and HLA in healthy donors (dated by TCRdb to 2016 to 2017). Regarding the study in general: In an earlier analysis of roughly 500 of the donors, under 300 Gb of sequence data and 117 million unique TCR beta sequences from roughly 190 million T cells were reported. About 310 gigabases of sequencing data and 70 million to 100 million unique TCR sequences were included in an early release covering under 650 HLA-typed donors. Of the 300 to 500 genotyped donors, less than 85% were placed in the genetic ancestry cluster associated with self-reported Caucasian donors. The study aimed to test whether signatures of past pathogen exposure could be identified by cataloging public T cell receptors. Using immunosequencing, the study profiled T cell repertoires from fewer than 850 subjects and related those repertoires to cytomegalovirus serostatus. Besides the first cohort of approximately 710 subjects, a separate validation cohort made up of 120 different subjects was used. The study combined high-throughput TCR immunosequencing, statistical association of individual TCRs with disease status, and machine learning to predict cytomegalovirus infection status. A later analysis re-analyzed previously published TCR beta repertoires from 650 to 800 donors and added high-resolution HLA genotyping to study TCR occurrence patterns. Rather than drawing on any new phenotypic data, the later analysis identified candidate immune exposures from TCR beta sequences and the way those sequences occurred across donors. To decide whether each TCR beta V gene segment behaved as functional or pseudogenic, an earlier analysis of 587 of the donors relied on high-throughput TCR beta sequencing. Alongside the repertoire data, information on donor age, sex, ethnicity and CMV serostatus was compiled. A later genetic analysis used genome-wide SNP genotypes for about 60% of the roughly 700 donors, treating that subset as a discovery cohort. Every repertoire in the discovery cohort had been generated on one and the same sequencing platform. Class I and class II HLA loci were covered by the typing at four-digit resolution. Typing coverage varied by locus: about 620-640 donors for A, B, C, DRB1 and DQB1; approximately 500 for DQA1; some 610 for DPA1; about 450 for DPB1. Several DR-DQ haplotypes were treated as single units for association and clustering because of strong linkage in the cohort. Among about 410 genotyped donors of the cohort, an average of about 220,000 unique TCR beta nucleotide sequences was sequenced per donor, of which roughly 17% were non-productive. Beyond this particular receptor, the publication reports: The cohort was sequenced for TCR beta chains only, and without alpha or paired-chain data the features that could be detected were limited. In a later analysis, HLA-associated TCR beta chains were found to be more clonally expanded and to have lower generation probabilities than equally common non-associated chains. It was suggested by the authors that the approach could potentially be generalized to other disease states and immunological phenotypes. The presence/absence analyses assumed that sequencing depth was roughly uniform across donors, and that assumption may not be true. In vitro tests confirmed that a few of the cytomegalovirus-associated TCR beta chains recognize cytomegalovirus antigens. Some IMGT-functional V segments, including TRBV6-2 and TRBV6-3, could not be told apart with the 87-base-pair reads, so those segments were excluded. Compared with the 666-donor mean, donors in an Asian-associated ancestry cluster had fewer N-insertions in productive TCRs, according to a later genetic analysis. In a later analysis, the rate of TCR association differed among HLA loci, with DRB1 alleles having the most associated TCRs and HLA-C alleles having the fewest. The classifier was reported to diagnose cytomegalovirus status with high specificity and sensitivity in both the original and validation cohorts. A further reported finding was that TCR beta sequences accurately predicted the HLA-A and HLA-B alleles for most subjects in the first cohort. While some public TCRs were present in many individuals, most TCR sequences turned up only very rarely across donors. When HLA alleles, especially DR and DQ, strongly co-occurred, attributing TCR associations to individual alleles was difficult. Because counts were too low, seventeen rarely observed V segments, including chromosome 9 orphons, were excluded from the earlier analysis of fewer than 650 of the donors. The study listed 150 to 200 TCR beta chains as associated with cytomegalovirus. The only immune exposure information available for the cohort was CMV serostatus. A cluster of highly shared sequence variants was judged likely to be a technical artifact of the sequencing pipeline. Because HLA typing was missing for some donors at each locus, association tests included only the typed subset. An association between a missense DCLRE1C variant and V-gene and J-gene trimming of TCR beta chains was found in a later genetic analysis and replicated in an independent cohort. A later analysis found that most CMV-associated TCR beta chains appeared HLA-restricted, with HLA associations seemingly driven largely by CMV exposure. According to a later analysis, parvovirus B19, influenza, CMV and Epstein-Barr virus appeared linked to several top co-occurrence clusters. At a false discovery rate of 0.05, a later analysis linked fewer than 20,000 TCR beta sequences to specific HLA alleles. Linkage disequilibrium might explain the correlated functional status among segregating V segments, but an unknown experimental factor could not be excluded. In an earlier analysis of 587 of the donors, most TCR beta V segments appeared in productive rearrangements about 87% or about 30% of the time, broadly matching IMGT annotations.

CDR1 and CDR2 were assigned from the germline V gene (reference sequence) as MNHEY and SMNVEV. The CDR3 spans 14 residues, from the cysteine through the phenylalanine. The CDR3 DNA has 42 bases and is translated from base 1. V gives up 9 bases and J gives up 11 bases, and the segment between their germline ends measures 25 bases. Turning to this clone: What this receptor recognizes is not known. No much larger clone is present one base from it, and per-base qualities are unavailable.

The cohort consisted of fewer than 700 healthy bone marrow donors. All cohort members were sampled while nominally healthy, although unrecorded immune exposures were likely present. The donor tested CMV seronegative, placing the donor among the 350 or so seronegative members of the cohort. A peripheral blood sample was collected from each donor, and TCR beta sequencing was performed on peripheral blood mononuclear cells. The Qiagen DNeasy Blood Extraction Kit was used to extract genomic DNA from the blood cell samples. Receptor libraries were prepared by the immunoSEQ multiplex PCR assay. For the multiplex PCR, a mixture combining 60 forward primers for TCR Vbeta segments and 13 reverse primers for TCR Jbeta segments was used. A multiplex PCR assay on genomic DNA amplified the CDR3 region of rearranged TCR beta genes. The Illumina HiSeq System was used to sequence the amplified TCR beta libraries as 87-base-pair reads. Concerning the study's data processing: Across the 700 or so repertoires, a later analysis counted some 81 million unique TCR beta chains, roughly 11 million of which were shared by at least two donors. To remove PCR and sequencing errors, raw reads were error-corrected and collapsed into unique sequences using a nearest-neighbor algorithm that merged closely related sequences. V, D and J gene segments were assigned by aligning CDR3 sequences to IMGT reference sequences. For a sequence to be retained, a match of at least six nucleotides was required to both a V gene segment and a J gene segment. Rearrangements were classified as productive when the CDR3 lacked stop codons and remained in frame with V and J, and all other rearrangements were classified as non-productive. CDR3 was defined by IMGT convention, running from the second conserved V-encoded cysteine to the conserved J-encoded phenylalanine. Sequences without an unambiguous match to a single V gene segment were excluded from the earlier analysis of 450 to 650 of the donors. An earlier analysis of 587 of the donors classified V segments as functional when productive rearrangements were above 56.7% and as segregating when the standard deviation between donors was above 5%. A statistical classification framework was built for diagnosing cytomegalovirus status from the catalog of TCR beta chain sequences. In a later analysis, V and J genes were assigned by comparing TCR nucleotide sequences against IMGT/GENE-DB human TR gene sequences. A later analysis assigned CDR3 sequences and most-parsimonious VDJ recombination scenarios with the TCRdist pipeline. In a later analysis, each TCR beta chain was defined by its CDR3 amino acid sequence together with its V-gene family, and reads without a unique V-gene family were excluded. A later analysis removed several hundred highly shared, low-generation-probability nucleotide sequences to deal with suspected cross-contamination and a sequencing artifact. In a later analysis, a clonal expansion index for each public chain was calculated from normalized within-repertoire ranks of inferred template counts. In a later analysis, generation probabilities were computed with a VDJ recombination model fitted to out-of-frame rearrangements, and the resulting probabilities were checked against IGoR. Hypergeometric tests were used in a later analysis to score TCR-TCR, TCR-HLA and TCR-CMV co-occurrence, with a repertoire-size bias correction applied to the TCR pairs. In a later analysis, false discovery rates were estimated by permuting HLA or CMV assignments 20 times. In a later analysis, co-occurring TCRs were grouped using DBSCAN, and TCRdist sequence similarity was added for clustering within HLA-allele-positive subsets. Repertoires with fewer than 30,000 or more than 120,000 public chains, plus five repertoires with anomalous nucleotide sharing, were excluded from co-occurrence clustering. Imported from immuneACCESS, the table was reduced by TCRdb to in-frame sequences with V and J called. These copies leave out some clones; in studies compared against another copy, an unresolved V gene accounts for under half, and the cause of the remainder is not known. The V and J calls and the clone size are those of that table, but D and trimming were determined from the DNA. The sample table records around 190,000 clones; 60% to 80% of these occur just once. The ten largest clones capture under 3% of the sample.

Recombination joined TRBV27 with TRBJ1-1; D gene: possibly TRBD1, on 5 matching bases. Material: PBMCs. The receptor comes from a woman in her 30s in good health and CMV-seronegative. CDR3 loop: CASKPTPGGVGAFF. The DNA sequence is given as TGTGCCAGTAAACCCACCCCGGGGGGAGTAGGGGCTTTCTTT.